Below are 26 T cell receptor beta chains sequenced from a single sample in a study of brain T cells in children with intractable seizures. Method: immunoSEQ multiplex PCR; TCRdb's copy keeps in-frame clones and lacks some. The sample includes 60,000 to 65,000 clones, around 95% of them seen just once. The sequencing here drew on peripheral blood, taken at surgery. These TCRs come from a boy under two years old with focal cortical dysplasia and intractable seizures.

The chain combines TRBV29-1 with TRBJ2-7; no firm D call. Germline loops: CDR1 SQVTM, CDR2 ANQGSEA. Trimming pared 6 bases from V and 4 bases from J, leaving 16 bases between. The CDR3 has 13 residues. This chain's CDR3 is CSVLSRPPYEQYF. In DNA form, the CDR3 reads TGCAGCGTCCTAAGTAGGCCACCATACGAGCAGTACTTC.

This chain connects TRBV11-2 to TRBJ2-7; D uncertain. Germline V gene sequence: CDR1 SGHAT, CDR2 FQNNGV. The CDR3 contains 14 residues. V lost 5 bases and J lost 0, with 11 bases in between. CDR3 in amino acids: CASSRQHSSYEQYF. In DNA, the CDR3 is TGTGCCAGCAGCCGTCAACATAGCTCCTACGAGCAGTACTTC.

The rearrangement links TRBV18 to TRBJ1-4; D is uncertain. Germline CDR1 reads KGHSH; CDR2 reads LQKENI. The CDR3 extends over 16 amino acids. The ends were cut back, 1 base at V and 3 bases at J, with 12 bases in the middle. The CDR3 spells CASSPRSSLANEKLFF. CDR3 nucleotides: TGTGCCAGCTCACCACGGTCCTCCCTTGCTAATGAAAAACTGTTTTTT.

CDR3 in DNA: TGCGCCAGCAGCCAGACGGAGCCTAGCACAGATACGCAGTATTTT. Translated, it gives CASSQTEPSTDTQYF. This chain joins TRBV4-1 and TRBJ2-3; the D is unclear. This CDR3 is built from 15 residues. Trimming cost V 3 bases and J 0 bases, with 10 bases left between them. CDR1 is MGHRA and CDR2 is YSYEKL in the germline V gene.

The CDR3 nucleotides read TGTGCCAGCAGCCCTGGGCGGGCAGGGAGTAACTATGGCTACACCTTC. It encodes CASSPGRAGSNYGYTF. The V and J genes are TRBV2 and TRBJ1-2; TRBD1 is a possible D gene (5 bases). The V end was cut by 6 bases, the J end by 1 base, with 18 bases between. Germline V gene sequence: CDR1 SNHLY, CDR2 FYNNEI. This CDR3 comprises 16 residues.

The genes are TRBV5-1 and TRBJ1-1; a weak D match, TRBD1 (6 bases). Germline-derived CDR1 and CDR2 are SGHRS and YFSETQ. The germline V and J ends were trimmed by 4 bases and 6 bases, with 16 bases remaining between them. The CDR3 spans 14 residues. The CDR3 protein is CASSTDSGTAEAFF. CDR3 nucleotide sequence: TGCGCCAGCAGCACGGACAGTGGTACCGCTGAAGCTTTCTTT.

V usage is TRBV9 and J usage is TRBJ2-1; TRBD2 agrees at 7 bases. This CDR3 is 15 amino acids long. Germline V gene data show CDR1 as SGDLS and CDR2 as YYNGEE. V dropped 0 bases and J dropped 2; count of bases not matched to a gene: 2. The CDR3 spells CASSVGLAAYNEQFF. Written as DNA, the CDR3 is TGTGCCAGCAGCGTAGGGCTAGCGGCCTACAATGAGCAGTTCTTC.

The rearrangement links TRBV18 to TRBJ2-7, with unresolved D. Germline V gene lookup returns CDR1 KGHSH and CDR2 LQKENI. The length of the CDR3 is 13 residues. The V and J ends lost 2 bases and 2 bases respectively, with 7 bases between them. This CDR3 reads CASSPDVTYEQYF. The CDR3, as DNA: TGTGCCAGCTCACCAGACGTTACCTACGAGCAGTACTTC.

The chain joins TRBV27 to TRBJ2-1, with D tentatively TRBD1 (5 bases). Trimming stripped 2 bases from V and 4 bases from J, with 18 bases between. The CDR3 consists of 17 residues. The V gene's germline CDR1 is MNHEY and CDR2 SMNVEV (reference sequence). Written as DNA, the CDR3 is TGTGCCAGCAGTTTAACCGGAATCCAAACAGGTTACAATGAGCAGTTCTTC. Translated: CASSLTGIQTGYNEQFF.

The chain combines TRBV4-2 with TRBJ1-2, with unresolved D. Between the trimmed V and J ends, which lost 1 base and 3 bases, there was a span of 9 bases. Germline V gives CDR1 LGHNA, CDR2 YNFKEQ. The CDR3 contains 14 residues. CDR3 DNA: TGTGCCAGCAGCCAAGGCAGGTTCGACTATGGCTACACCTTC. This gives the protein CASSQGRFDYGYTF.

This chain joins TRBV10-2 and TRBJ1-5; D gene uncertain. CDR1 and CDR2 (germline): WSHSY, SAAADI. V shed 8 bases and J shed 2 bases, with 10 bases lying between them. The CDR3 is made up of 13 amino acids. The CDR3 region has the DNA TGCGCCAGCGAGGTGCGAGGCAATCAGCCCCAGCATTTT. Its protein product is CASEVRGNQPQHF.

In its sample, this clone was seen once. CDR3 sequence reads: CATSDLYPGNMNTEAFF. In DNA, the CDR3 is TGTGCCACCAGTGATTTGTACCCGGGGAACATGAACACTGAAGCTTTCTTT. The rearrangement joins TRBV24-1 to TRBJ1-1; D remains ambiguous. The ends were cut back, 0 bases at V and 0 bases at J, with 13 bases in the middle. The length of the CDR3 is 17 residues. Germline CDR1 and CDR2: KGHDR and SFDVKD.

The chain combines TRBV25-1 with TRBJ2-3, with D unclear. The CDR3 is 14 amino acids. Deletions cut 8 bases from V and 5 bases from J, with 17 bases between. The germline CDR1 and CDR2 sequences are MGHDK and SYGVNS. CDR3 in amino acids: CASARPRWRDTQYF. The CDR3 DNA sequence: TGTGCCAGCGCCAGACCCCGCTGGAGAGATACGCAGTATTTT.

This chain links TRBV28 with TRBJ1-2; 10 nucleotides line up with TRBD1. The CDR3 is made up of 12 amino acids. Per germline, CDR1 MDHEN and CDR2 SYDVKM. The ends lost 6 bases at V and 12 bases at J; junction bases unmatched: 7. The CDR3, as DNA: TGTGCCAGCAGCTTGGGACAGGGGAGGGACACCTTC. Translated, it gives CASSLGQGRDTF.

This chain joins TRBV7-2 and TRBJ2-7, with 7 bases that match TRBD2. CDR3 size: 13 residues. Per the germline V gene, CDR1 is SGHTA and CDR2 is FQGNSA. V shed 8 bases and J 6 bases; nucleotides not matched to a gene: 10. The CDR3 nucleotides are TGTGCCAGCGGGGGGGGATGGGAGGTCGAGCAGTACTTC. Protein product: CASGGGWEVEQYF.

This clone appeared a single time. DNA for the CDR3: TGTGCCAGCAGCGTATCCCCCCGTGAGGACACTGAAGCTTTCTTT. It codes for CASSVSPREDTEAFF. The V gene is TRBV9, the J gene TRBJ1-1; no firm D call. CDR1 SGDLS and CDR2 YYNGEE come from the germline V gene. Trimming removed 1 base at V and 3 bases at J, with 13 bases between. The CDR3 consists of 15 residues.

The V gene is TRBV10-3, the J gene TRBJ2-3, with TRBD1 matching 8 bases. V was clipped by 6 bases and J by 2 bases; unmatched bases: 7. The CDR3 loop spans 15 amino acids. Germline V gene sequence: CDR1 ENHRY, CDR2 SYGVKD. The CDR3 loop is CAISNRDRSTDTQYF. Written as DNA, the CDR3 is TGTGCCATCAGCAACCGGGACAGGTCCACAGATACGCAGTATTTT.

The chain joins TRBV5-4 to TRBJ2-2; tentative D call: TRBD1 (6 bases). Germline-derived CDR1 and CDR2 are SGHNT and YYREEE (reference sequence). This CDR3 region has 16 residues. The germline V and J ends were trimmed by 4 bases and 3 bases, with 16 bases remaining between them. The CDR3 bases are TGTGCCAGCAGCCCAAGAAAACAGGGAGACACCGGGGAGCTGTTTTTT. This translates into CASSPRKQGDTGELFF.

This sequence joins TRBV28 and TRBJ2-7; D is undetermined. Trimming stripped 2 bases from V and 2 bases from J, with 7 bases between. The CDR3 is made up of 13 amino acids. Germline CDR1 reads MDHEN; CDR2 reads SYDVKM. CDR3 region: CASSLANTYEQYF. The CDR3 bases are TGTGCCAGCAGTTTAGCTAACACCTACGAGCAGTACTTC.

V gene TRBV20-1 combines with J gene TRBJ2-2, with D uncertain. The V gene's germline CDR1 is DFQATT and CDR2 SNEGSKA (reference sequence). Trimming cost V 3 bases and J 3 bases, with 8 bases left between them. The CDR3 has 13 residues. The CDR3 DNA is TGCAGTGCTAGTCGGCAAGACACCGGGGAGCTGTTTTTT. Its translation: CSASRQDTGELFF.

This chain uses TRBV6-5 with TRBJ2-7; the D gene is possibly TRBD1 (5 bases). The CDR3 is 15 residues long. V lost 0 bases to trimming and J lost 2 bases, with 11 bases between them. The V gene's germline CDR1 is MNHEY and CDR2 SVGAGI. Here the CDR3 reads CASSYSRQGTYEQYF. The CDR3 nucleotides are TGTGCCAGCAGTTACTCGCGGCAGGGAACCTACGAGCAGTACTTC.

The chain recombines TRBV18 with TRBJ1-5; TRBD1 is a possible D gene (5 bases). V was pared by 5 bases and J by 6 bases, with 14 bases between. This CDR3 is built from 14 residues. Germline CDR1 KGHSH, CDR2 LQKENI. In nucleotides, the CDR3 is TGTGCCAGCTCAGCAGACACAGGTCTTCAGCCCCAGCATTTT. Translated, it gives CASSADTGLQPQHF.

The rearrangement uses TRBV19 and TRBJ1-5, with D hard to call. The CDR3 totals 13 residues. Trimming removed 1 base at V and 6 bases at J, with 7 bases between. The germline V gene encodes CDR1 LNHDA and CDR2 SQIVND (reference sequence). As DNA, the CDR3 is TGTGCCAGTAGTATAGCCATCCCTCAGCCCCAGCATTTT. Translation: CASSIAIPQPQHF.

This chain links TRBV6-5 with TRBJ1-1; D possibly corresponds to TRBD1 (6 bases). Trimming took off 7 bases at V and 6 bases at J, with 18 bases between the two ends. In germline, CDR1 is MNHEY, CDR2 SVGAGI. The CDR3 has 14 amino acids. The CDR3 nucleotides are TGTGCCAGCACCGGGACACGGAGAGGATCTGAAGCTTTCTTT. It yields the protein CASTGTRRGSEAFF.

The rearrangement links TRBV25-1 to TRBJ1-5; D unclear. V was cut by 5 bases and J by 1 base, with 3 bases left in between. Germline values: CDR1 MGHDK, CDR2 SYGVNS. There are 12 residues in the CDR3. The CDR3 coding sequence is TGTGCCAGCAGTTTGAGCAATCAGCCCCAGCATTTT. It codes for CASSLSNQPQHF.

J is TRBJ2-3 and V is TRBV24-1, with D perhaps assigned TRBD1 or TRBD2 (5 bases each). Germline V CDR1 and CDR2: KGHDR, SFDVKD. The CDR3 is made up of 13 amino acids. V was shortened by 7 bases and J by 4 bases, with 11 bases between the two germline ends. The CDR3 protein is CATRRGSADTQYF. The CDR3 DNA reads TGTGCCACCAGGAGGGGATCGGCAGATACGCAGTATTTT.